The next 2 T cell receptor beta chains were all read from a single sample in a study of blood T cell repertoires in COVID-19 (dated by TCRdb to 2018 to 2021). The library was built by means of the immunoSEQ multiplex PCR assay. Drawn from immuneACCESS, this table holds only the in-frame rearrangements with V and J called that TCRdb kept. Clones are partly lost; checked studies trace under half to an unresolved V gene and leave the rest unexplained. This sample is represented by a few hundred thousand clones; about 90% of them were singletons. The ten largest make up around 0.92% of the sample. Sequenced sample: peripheral blood. The receptors were sampled from a man aged 18 to 30 with COVID-19, enrolled during active disease.

The chain employs TRBV11-3 and TRBJ2-6, with 9 positions matching TRBD1. Trimming at V came to 6 bases and at J to 3 bases, leaving 3 bases not matched to a gene. There are 15 residues in the CDR3. Germline values: CDR1 SGHNT, CDR2 YENEEA. The CDR3 region is CASRGTGNGANVLTF. The CDR3 DNA sequence: TGTGCCAGCAGGGGGACAGGGAATGGGGCCAACGTCCTGACTTTC.

The chain links TRBV14 to TRBJ1-5, with D possibly being TRBD1 (5 bases). Trimming took 5 bases from V and 0 from J, leaving 11 bases between them. Germline V lookup: CDR1 SGHDN, CDR2 FVKESK. The CDR3 spans 15 residues. The CDR3 DNA is TGTGCCAGCAGCTTAAAGGGGAATAGCAATCAGCCCCAGCATTTT. Protein sequence: CASSLKGNSNQPQHF.